This passage covers 32 T cell receptor beta chains from one sample sequenced in a study of T cells in Graves' hyperthyroidism and ophthalmopathy. It was RNA transcripts that yielded the amplified TCR beta CDR3 regions. HTBI primers were employed in a first-round RT-PCR of the TCR CDR3. TCRdb ran MiXCR on the multiplex PCR reads and lists one entry per CDR3 protein. The sample has about 660,000 distinct CDR3 sequences, over 40% seen once; the top ten hold under 8%. Sequencing was carried out using peripheral blood or thyroid tissue (not recorded which). The receptors originated from an adult man with Graves' disease, either hyperthyroidism or ophthalmopathy (not recorded which).

The chain combines TRBV7-9 with TRBJ1-6; TRBD1 matches at 8 bases. Unmatched junction bases numbered 6, after V lost 5 bases and J lost 18 bases. The CDR3 is made up of 11 amino acids. Germline V gene sequence: CDR1 SEHNR, CDR2 FQNEAQ (reference sequence). CDR3 amino acids: CASSTRTGGHF. CDR3 DNA sequence: TGTGCCAGCAGCACCCGAACAGGGGGCCACTTT.

The rearrangement links TRBV20-1 to TRBJ2-5, with D unresolved. This CDR3 is built from 16 residues. V dropped 0 bases and J dropped 0 bases, with 14 bases sitting between them. Germline V lookup: CDR1 DFQATT, CDR2 SNEGSKA (reference sequence). CDR3 DNA: TGCAGTGCTAGAGAGTACGGCAGCAGGTACCAAGAGACCCAGTACTTC. It translates to CSAREYGSRYQETQYF.

This clonotype occurred a few times. The chain uses TRBV7-8 and TRBJ1-1; D remains unclear. CDR1 is SGHVS, CDR2 FQNEAQ, per germline. This CDR3 has 18 residues. V dropped 1 base and J dropped 0 bases, with 18 bases sitting between them. The CDR3 sequence is CASSLGVGPGAMNTEAFF. The CDR3 coding sequence is TGTGCCAGCAGCTTAGGAGTCGGGCCAGGCGCTATGAACACTGAAGCTTTCTTT.

Points on this clonotype: This may be a read error: a much more frequent sequence differs by one nucleotide. This chain links TRBV9 with TRBJ2-6, with D uncertain. CDR3 length: 15 residues. Trimming took 2 bases from V and 2 from J, leaving 8 bases between them. Per germline, CDR1 SGDLS and CDR2 YYNGEE. The CDR3 loop reads CASSVQQTGANVLTF. The CDR3 region has the DNA TGTGCCAGCAGCGTCCAACAAACTGGGGCCAACGTCCTGACTTTC.

As regards this clonotype: Being one base from a much bigger clone, this may be a read error. The genes are TRBV10-3 and TRBJ1-4, with unresolved D. CDR3 length: 13 amino acids. Germline V lookup: CDR1 ENHRY, CDR2 SYGVKD. CDR3 nucleotide sequence: TGTGCCACCAGTGCCTGGGCTAATGAAAAACTGTCTTTT. Its translation is CATSAWANEKLSF.

The V and J genes are TRBV12-3 or TRBV12-4 and TRBJ1-6, with 10 bases aligning to TRBD1. The junction had 0 bases not matched to a gene; V was cut back by 4 bases and J by 3 bases. The CDR3 sequence is 15 residues long. This CDR3 reads CASSWTGGYNSPLHF. The CDR3 region has the DNA TGTGCCAGCAGTTGGACAGGGGGCTATAATTCACCCCTCCACTTT.

This clonotype was counted many times. V gene TRBV10-1 combines with J gene TRBJ2-5, with D possibly called TRBD1 or TRBD2 (5 bases each). The germline CDR1 and CDR2 sequences are WNHNN and SYGVQD (reference sequence). V lost 6 bases and J 5 bases, leaving 13 bases between the germline ends. This CDR3 comprises 13 residues. The CDR3 loop reads CASSAGTAETQYF. The CDR3 nucleotides are TGCGCCAGCAGCGCCGGGACGGCCGAGACCCAGTACTTC.

This clonotype has at least ten counts. V gene TRBV2 combines with J gene TRBJ1-1; the D gene is possibly TRBD1 (5 bases). This CDR3 is built from 12 residues. The V end was cut by 8 bases, the J end by 1 base, with 8 bases between. CDR1 is SNHLY and CDR2 is FYNNEI in the germline V gene. The CDR3 spells CASGGKNTEAFF. The CDR3, as DNA: TGTGCCAGCGGGGGTAAGAACACTGAAGCTTTCTTT.

This clonotype was seen repeatedly, ten times or more. The chain has TRBV7-2 and TRBJ2-2; D remains unclear. The CDR3 totals 15 residues. Germline CDR1 SGHTA, CDR2 FQGNSA. Trimming removed 4 bases at V and 1 base at J, with 10 bases between. The CDR3 spells CASSWALMNTGELFF. Here the CDR3 DNA reads TGTGCCAGCAGCTGGGCCCTGATGAACACCGGGGAGCTGTTTTTT. Full variable domain (missing parts from reference TRBV7-2 and TRBJ2-2): GAGVSQSPSNKVTEKGKDVELRCDPISGHTALYWYRQSLGQGLEFLIYFQGNSAPDKSGLPSDRFSAERTGGSVSTLTIQRTQQEDSAVYLCASSWALMNTGELFFGEGSRLTVL.

V is TRBV10-3 and J is TRBJ1-5; D is ambiguous. The germline CDR1 and CDR2 sequences are ENHRY and SYGVKD. V shed 0 bases and J shed 2 bases, with 8 bases lying between them. The CDR3 totals 15 residues. The CDR3 nucleotides are TGTGCCATCAGTGAGTCAGGGCACGGCAATCAGCCCCAGCATTTT. This encodes CAISESGHGNQPQHF.

The chain combines TRBV7-2 with TRBJ2-7, with 9 bases that match TRBD2. With V trimmed by 5 bases and J by 2 bases, 7 bases remained unmatched. CDR1 and CDR2 from the germline V gene are SGHTA and FQGNSA. This CDR3 has 15 amino acids. The CDR3 DNA reads TGTGCCAGCAGCGGGGGACTAGCTGACACCTACGAGCAGTACTTC. Protein product: CASSGGLADTYEQYF.

This sequence joins TRBV2 and TRBJ1-5; no firm D call. The CDR3 sequence is 9 residues long. Germline V gene sequence: CDR1 SNHLY, CDR2 FYNNEI. V was trimmed by 0 bases and J by 15 bases, leaving 3 bases between them. CDR3 region: CASSEARHF. For the CDR3, the DNA is TGTGCCAGCAGTGAAGCCCGGCATTTT.

Notes on this clonotype: The junction does not match germline at one end; this may be a read error. The chain has TRBV24-1 and TRBJ1-4, with D hard to call. In germline, CDR1 is KGHDR, CDR2 SFDVKD. The CDR3 is 14 residues long. The CDR3 sequence: CASSLVASNEKLFF. In DNA form, the CDR3 reads TGTGCCAGCAGTTTAGTGGCGTCTAATGAAAAACTGTTTTTT.

As concerns this clonotype: An end of the junction differs from the germline gene, which may be a read error. J is TRBJ2-7 and V is TRBV6-1, with D unresolved. This CDR3 is 12 amino acids long. Germline values: CDR1 MNHNS, CDR2 SASEGT. Here the CDR3 reads CAISDALGEQYF. As DNA, the CDR3 is TGTGCCATCAGTGACGCGCTGGGCGAGCAGTACTTC.

V and J are TRBV7-2 and TRBJ2-7; the D is unclear. Trimming cost V 5 bases and J 5 bases, with 13 bases left between them. Germline CDR1 and CDR2: SGHTA and FQGNSA. The CDR3 is 13 residues long. CDR3 nucleotides: TGTGCCAGCAGCCCGGGTCTCCACCACGAGCAGTACTTC. Translated: CASSPGLHHEQYF.

V gene TRBV4-2 combines with J gene TRBJ2-7, with 9 bases identical to TRBD1. Germline lookup yields CDR1 LGHNA and CDR2 YNFKEQ. The V and J ends lost 0 bases and 5 bases, in that order; junction bases with no gene match: 2. This CDR3 is built from 14 residues. The DNA of the CDR3 is TGTGCCAGCAGCCAAGAGGGACAGGGAGACGAGCAGTACTTC. It yields the protein CASSQEGQGDEQYF.

This rearrangement joins TRBV4-2 to TRBJ1-1, with 7 bases that match TRBD1. Germline V gene data show CDR1 as LGHNA and CDR2 as YNFKEQ. The CDR3 has 15 amino acids. V shed 3 bases and J 0 bases; nucleotides not matched to a gene: 4. The CDR3 region is CASSQYQGVNTEAFF. The CDR3 DNA is TGTGCCAGCAGCCAGTACCAGGGGGTGAACACTGAAGCTTTCTTT.

Ten or more counts support this clonotype. V gene TRBV7-3 combines with J gene TRBJ1-1, with a possible D match to TRBD1 (5 bases). Trimming shortened V by 0 bases and J by 1 base, and 9 bases separated the two germline ends. CDR1 is SGHTA, CDR2 FQGTGA, per germline. The CDR3 consists of 15 residues. CDR3 in amino acids: CASSLTSGRNTEAFF. CDR3 sequence (DNA): TGTGCCAGCAGCTTAACATCGGGACGGAACACTGAAGCTTTCTTT.

V is TRBV5-4 and J is TRBJ1-3; D remains ambiguous. This CDR3 region has 17 residues. The V and J ends lost 2 bases and 3 bases respectively, with 18 bases between them. Looked up from germline, CDR1 is SGHNT and CDR2 is YYREEE (reference sequence). The CDR3 nucleotides read TGTGCCAGCAGCTTAGCAGTTGGGAGAGGCTTTGGAAACACCATATATTTT. Residues: CASSLAVGRGFGNTIYF.

The V and J genes are TRBV5-6 and TRBJ1-1; no clear D. Germline assignment: CDR1 SGHDT and CDR2 YYEEEE. This CDR3 is 15 amino acids long. Trimming left V 0 bases short and J 0 bases short, with 9 bases between. The CDR3: CASSLDPGLNTEAFF. CDR3 nucleotide sequence: TGTGCCAGCAGCTTGGATCCAGGATTGAACACTGAAGCTTTCTTT.

This sequence joins TRBV15 and TRBJ2-7; a possible D gene is TRBD1 (5 bases). The germline V gene encodes CDR1 LNHNV and CDR2 YYDKDF (reference sequence). V lost 3 bases and J 1 base, leaving 10 bases between the germline ends. This CDR3 has 14 amino acids. The CDR3 DNA sequence: TGTGCCACCAGCAGGGAGTACAGGTCCTACGAGCAGTACTTC. Its protein is CATSREYRSYEQYF.

V usage is TRBV6-5 and J usage is TRBJ1-6; 8 bases are shared with TRBD1. The CDR3 runs to 15 residues. Germline V gene data show CDR1 as MNHEY and CDR2 as SVGAGI. V gave up 5 bases and J gave up 10 bases; unmatched junction bases: 10. The chain's CDR3 is CASSEQGQGGSPLHF. The DNA for the CDR3 is TGTGCCAGCAGTGAACAAGGACAGGGCGGCTCACCCCTCCACTTT.

Only a few counts were recorded for this clonotype. In DNA, the CDR3 is TGTGCCAGCAGTTCATGGCAGGGCTTAGGGTATGGCTACACCTTC. As protein: CASSSWQGLGYGYTF. The rearrangement joins TRBV12-3 or TRBV12-4 to TRBJ1-2; D is perhaps TRBD1 (5 bases). This CDR3 is built from 15 residues. Trimming cost V 4 bases and J 5 bases, with 17 bases left between them.

The chain uses TRBV7-4 and TRBJ1-5; TRBD1 aligns across 9 bases. Germline V gene sequence: CDR1 SGHVT, CDR2 SQSDAQ. V shed 5 bases and J 2 bases; nucleotides not matched to a gene: 7. CDR3 length: 16 residues. CDR3 sequence: CASSQGTGKGNQPQHF. DNA of the CDR3: TGTGCCAGCAGCCAAGGGACAGGGAAAGGCAATCAGCCCCAGCATTTT. The full variable domain, in which reference TRBV7-4 and TRBJ1-5 provide the parts outside the CDR3, is GAGVSQSPRYKVAKRGRDVALRCDSISGHVTLYWYRQTLGQGSEVLTYSQSDAQRDKSGRPSGRFSAERPERSVSTLKIQRTEQGDSAVYLCASSQGTGKGNQPQHFGDGTRLSIL.

This chain joins TRBV6-1 and TRBJ1-5, with no clear D. Per the germline V gene, CDR1 is MNHNS and CDR2 is SASEGT. V lost 6 bases and J lost 4, with 13 bases in between. The CDR3 is 14 residues long. The CDR3 is CASSRTLGNQPQHF. In DNA form, the CDR3 reads TGTGCCAGCAGCCGTACACTGGGAAATCAGCCCCAGCATTTT.

This clonotype appeared a few times. The rearrangement links TRBV12-3 or TRBV12-4 to TRBJ1-1; maybe TRBD1 (5 bases). V lost 2 bases and J 3 bases, leaving 16 bases between the germline ends. The CDR3 is 16 residues long. Written as DNA, the CDR3 is TGTGCCAGCAGTTTAAGCAGGGTGACGGGGTACACTGAAGCTTTCTTT. This codes for CASSLSRVTGYTEAFF.

In its sample, this clonotype was seen many times. The chain employs TRBV13 and TRBJ1-2; D uncertain. Germline CDR1 PRHDT, CDR2 FYEKMQ (reference sequence). The CDR3 consists of 15 residues. V was clipped by 2 bases and J by 0 bases, with 10 bases between them. Written as DNA, the CDR3 is TGTGCCAGCAGCTTAAATACAGTGACTAACTATGGCTACACCTTC. Amino acids: CASSLNTVTNYGYTF.

The chain employs TRBV2 and TRBJ1-2; possible D gene TRBD1, 6 bases. This CDR3 spans 13 amino acids. The germline gives CDR1 SNHLY, CDR2 FYNNEI. V dropped 4 bases and J dropped 6 bases, with 12 bases sitting between them. CDR3 in DNA: TGTGCCAGCAGTGGGGTGGGACAACATGGCTACACCTTC. This sequence encodes CASSGVGQHGYTF.

V and J are TRBV7-9 and TRBJ1-5; D is undetermined. V was trimmed by 9 bases and J by 0 bases, leaving 15 bases between them. Germline loops: CDR1 SEHNR, CDR2 FQNEAQ (reference sequence). There are 15 residues in the CDR3. The DNA of the CDR3 is TGTGCCAGTCGGGCGTTTCGGTATAGCAATCAGCCCCAGCATTTT. Translation gives CASRAFRYSNQPQHF.

The CDR3 sequence: CASSLGQSGKLFF. The CDR3 DNA follows: TGTGCCAGTAGTCTCGGGCAGTCTGGAAAACTGTTTTTT. The rearrangement links TRBV19 to TRBJ1-4, with D unresolved. This CDR3 has 13 amino acids. V was shortened by 5 bases and J by 10 bases, with 14 bases between the two germline ends. CDR1 is LNHDA, CDR2 SQIVND, per germline (reference sequence).

The table lists this clonotype with a few counts. The rearrangement links TRBV7-6 to TRBJ2-7, with TRBD1 identical over 12 bases. CDR3 length: 16 residues. In germline, CDR1 is SGHVS, CDR2 FNYEAQ. V trimming: 1 base; J trimming: 3 bases; junction bases outside the gene matches: 4. CDR3 residues: CASSLGGTGGFYEQYF. The CDR3 DNA follows: TGTGCCAGCAGCTTAGGGGGGACAGGGGGCTTCTACGAGCAGTACTTC.

This clonotype turned up a few times. V is TRBV2 and J is TRBJ1-5, with a tentative D call TRBD1 (5 bases). The germline V gene has CDR1 SNHLY and CDR2 FYNNEI. CDR3 length equals 14 residues. V was shortened by 8 bases and J by 0 bases, with 11 bases between the two germline ends. CDR3 sequence (DNA): TGTGCCAGCCGGGGCCCCAATAGCAATCAGCCCCAGCATTTT. Amino acid sequence: CASRGPNSNQPQHF. The full variable domain, in which reference TRBV2 and TRBJ1-5 provide the parts outside the CDR3, is EPEVTQTPSHQVTQMGQEVILRCVPISNHLYFYWYRQILGQKVEFLVSFYNNEISEKSEIFDDQFSVERPDGSNFTLKIRSTKLEDSAMYFCASRGPNSNQPQHFGDGTRLSIL.